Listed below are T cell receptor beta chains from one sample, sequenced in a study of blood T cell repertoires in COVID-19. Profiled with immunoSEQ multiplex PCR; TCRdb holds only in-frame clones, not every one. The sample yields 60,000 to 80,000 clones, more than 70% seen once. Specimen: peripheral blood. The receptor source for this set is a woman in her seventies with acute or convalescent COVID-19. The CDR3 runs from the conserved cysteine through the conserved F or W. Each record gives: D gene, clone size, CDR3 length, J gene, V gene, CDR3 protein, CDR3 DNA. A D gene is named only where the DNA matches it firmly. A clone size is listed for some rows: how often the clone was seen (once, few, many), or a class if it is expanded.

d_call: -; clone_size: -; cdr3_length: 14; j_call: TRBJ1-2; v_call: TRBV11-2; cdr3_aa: CASRRGGRENGYTF; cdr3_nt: TGTGCCAGCAGAAGAGGCGGGAGGGAGAATGGCTACACCTTC
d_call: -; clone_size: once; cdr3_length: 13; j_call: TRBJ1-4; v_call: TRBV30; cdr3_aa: CAWVTAGGEKLFF; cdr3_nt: TGTGCCTGGGTTACAGCGGGGGGTGAAAAACTGTTTTTT
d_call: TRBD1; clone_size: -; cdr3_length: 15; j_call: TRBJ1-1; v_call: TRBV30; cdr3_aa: CAWSVGHRGGTEAFF; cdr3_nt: TGTGCCTGGAGTGTAGGGCACAGGGGAGGAACTGAAGCTTTCTTT
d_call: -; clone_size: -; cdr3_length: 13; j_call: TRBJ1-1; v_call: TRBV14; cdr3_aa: CASSQGPNTEAFF; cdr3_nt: TGTGCCAGCAGCCAAGGGCCCAACACTGAAGCTTTCTTT
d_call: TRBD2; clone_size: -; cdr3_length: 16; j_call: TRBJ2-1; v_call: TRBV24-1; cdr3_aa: CATSDTSGTSYNEQFF; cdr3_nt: TGTGCCACCAGTGATACTAGCGGAACTTCCTACAATGAGCAGTTCTTC
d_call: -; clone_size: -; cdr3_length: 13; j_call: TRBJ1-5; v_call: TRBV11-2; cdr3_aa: CASSLEIRQPQHF; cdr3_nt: TGTGCCAGCAGCTTAGAAATTAGACAACCCCAGCATTTT
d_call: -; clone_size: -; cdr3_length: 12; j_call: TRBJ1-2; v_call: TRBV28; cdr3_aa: CASSFSNYGYTF; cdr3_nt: TGTGCCAGCAGTTTCAGTAACTATGGCTACACCTTC
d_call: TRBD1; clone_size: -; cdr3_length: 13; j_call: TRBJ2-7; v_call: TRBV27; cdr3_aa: CASSTGGWYEQYF; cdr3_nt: TGTGCCAGCAGTACAGGGGGCTGGTACGAGCAGTACTTC
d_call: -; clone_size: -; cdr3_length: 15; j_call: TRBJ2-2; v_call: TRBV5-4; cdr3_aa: CASSKDSANTGELFF; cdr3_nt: TGTGCCAGCAGCAAGGACAGCGCGAACACCGGGGAGCTGTTTTTT
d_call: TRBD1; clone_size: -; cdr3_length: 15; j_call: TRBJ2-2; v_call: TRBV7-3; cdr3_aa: CASSRDSPYTGELFF; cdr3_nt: TGTGCCAGCAGCCGGGACAGCCCATACACCGGGGAGCTGTTTTTT
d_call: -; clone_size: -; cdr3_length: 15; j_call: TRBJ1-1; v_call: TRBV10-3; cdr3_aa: CAISESRQQNTEAFF; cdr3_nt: TGTGCCATCAGTGAGTCGAGACAGCAGAACACTGAAGCTTTCTTT
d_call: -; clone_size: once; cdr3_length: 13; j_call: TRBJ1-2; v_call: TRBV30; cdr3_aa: CAWSVQETDAHTF; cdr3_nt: TGTGCCTGGAGTGTACAGGAAACTGACGCGCACACCTTC
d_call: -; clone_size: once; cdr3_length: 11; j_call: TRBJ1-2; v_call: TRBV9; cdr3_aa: CASRGVHGYTF; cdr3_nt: TGTGCCAGCAGAGGGGTCCATGGCTACACCTTC
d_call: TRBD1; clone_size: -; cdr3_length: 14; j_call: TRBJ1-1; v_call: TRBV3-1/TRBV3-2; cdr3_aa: CASSPGTGGTEAFF; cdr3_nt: TGTGCCAGCAGCCCAGGGACAGGGGGCACTGAAGCTTTCTTT
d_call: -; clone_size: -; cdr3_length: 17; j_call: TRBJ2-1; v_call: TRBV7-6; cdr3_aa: CASSRDRTETSYNEQFF; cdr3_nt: TGTGCCAGCAGCCGAGACAGGACGGAAACGTCCTACAATGAGCAGTTCTTC
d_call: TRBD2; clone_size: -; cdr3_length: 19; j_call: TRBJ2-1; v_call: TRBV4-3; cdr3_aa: CASSQVQWGASGISNEQFF; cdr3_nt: TGCGCCAGCAGCCAAGTCCAATGGGGGGCTAGCGGGATTTCCAATGAGCAGTTCTTC
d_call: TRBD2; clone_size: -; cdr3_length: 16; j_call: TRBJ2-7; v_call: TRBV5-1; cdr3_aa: CASSLANSGRGYEQYF; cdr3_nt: TGCGCCAGCAGCTTGGCCAATAGCGGGAGGGGCTACGAGCAGTACTTC
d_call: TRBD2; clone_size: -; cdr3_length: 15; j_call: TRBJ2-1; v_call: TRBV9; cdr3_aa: CASSVGLAGYNEQFF; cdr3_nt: TGTGCCAGCAGCGTAGGTCTAGCGGGGTACAATGAGCAGTTCTTC
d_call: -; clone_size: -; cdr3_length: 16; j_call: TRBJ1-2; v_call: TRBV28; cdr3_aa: CASSPPGLTGAYGYTF; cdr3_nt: TGTGCCAGCAGTCCCCCCGGGCTGACTGGGGCCTATGGCTACACCTTC
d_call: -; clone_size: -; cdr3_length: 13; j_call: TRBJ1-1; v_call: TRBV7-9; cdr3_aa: CASSFDSGAEAFF; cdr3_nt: TGTGCCAGCAGCTTCGACTCAGGGGCTGAAGCTTTCTTT
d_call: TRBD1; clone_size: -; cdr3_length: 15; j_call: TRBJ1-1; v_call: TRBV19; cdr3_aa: CASILSPGQKTEAFF; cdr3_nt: TGTGCCAGTATCCTCTCACCGGGACAGAAAACTGAAGCTTTCTTT
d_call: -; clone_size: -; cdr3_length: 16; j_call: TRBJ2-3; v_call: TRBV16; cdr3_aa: CASSPRGRVGTDTQYF; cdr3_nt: TGTGCCAGCAGCCCCCGTGGCAGGGTGGGCACAGATACGCAGTATTTT
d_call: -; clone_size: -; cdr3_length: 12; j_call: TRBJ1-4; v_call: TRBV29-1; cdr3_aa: CSVLGLNEKLFF; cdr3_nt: TGCAGCGTTCTCGGTCTTAATGAAAAACTGTTTTTT
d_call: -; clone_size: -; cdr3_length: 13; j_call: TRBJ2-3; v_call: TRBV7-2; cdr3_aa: CASSQTGIDTQYF; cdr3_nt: TGTGCCAGCAGCCAAACAGGGATAGATACGCAGTATTTT
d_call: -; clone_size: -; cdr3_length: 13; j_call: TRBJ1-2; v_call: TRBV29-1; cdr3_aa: CSASEGRNYGYTF; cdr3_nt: TGCAGTGCTAGCGAAGGGAGGAACTATGGCTACACCTTC
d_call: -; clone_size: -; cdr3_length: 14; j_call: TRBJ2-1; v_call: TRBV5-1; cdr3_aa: CASSLWRGRNEQFF; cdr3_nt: TGCGCCAGCAGCTTGTGGCGGGGCAGGAATGAGCAGTTCTTC
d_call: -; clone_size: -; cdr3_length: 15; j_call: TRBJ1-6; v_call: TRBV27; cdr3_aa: CASSLRGGYNSPLHF; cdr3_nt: TGTGCCAGCAGTCTACGGGGAGGCTATAATTCACCCCTCCACTTT
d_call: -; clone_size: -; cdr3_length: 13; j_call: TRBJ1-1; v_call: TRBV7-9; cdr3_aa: CASRVGGATEAFF; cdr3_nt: TGTGCCAGCAGGGTAGGGGGAGCCACTGAAGCTTTCTTT
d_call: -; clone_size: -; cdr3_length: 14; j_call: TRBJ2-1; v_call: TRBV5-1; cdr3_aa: CASSSDYLYNEQFF; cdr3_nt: TGCGCCAGCAGCTCTGACTACCTCTACAATGAGCAGTTCTTC
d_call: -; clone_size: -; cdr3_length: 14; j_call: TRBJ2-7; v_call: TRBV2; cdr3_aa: CASREGSGSYEQYF; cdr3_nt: TGTGCCAGCAGGGAGGGTAGCGGAAGCTACGAGCAGTACTTC
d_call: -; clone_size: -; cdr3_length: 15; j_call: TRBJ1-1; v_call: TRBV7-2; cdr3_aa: CASSLSTVRNTEAFF; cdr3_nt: TGTGCCAGCAGCCTCTCGACAGTCAGGAACACTGAAGCTTTCTTT
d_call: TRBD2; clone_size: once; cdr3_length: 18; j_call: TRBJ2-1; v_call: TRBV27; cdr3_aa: CASSLLTSGRERYNEQFF; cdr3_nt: TGTGCCAGCAGTTTATTAACTAGCGGGAGGGAACGCTACAATGAGCAGTTCTTC
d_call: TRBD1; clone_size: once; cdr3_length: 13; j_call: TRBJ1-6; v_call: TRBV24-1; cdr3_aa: CATSVRQGSPLHF; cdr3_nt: TGTGCCACCAGTGTCCGACAGGGAAGCCCCCTCCACTTT
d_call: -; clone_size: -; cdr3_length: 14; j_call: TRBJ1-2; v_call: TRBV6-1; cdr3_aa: CASSEGQTNYGYTF; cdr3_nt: TGTGCCAGCAGTGAAGGACAGACTAACTATGGCTACACCTTC
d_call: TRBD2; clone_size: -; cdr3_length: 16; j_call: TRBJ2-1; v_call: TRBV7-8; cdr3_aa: CASSLEETSGSNEQFF; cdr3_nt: TGTGCCAGCAGCTTAGAGGAGACTAGCGGGAGCAATGAGCAGTTCTTC
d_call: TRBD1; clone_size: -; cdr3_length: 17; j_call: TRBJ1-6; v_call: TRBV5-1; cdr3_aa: CASSSSYGTGGNSPLHF; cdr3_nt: TGCGCCAGCAGCTCCTCGTACGGGACAGGGGGCAATTCACCCCTCCACTTT
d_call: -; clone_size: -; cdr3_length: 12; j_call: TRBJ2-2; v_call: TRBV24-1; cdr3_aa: CATSRGSGELFF; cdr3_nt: TGTGCCACCAGTAGAGGTTCCGGGGAGCTGTTTTTT
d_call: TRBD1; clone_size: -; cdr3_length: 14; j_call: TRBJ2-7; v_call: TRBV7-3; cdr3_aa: CASSPRQGTYEQYF; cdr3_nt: TGTGCCAGCAGTCCCCGACAGGGCACCTACGAGCAGTACTTC
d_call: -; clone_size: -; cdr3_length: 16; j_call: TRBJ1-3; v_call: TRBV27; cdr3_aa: CASSRQLYFSRNTIYF; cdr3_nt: TGTGCCAGCAGTCGACAGCTCTACTTTAGTAGAAACACCATATATTTT
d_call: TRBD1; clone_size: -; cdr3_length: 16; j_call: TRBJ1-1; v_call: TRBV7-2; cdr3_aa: CASSPRTGGRGTEAFF; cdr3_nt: TGTGCCAGCAGCCCCCGGACAGGGGGCCGCGGAACTGAAGCTTTCTTT
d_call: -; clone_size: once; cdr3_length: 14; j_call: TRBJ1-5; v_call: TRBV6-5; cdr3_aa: CASSPDSNNQPQHF; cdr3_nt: TGTGCCAGCAGTCCCGACAGTAATAATCAGCCCCAGCATTTT
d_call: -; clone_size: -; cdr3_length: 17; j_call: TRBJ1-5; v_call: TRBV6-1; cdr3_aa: CASSAFSGVSGNQPQHF; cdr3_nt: TGTGCCAGCAGTGCCTTCTCAGGGGTATCAGGTAATCAGCCCCAGCATTTT
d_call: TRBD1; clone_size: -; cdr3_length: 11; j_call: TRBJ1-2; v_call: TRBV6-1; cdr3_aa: CASRTGGGYTF; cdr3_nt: TGTGCCAGCAGAACAGGGGGCGGCTACACCTTC
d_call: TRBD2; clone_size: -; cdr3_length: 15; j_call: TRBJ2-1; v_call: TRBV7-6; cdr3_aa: CASSLIAGSYNEQFF; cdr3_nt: TGTGCCAGCAGCTTAATAGCGGGGTCCTACAATGAGCAGTTCTTC
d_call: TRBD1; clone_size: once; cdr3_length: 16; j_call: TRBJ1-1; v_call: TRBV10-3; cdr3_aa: CAISESGTETNTEAFF; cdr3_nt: TGTGCCATCAGTGAGTCGGGGACAGAGACGAACACTGAAGCTTTCTTT
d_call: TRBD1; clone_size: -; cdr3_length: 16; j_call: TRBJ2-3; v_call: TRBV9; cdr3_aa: CASSEMTGYGTDTQYF; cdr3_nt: TGTGCCAGCAGCGAGATGACAGGGTACGGCACAGATACGCAGTATTTT
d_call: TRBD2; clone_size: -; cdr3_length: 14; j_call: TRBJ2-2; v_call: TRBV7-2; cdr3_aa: CASSLDSGDWELFF; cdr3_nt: TGTGCCAGCAGCTTAGATAGCGGGGACTGGGAGCTGTTTTTT
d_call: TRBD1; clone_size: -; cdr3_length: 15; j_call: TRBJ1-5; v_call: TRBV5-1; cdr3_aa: CASSPGQGRNQPQHF; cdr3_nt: TGCGCCAGCAGCCCCGGACAGGGGAGGAATCAGCCCCAGCATTTT
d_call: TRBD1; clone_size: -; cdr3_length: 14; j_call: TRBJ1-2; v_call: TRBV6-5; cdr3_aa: CASRDDRGLLGYTF; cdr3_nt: TGTGCCAGCAGAGACGACAGGGGGCTGCTTGGCTACACCTTC
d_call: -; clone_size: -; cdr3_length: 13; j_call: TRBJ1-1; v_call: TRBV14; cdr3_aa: CASSEHTHTEAFF; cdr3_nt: TGTGCCAGCAGCGAGCATACTCACACTGAAGCTTTCTTT
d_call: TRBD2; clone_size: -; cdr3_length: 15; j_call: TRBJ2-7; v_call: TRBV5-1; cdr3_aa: CASSLVSGGADEQYF; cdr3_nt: TGCGCCAGCAGCTTGGTGAGCGGGGGGGCTGACGAGCAGTACTTC
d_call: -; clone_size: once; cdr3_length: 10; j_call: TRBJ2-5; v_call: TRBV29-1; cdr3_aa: CSVLGETQYF; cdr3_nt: TGCAGCGTTCTCGGGGAGACCCAGTACTTC
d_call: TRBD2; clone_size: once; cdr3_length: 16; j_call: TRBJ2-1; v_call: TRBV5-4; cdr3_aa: CASTPGLAGGYNEQFF; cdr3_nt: TGTGCCAGCACCCCGGGTCTAGCGGGAGGGTACAATGAGCAGTTCTTC
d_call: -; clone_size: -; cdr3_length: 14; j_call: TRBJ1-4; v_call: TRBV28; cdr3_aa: CASSRDRRNEKLFF; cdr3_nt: TGTGCCAGCAGCCGAGACAGACGTAATGAAAAACTGTTTTTT
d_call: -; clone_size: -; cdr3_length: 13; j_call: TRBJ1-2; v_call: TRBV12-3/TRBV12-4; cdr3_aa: CASSFTEVSGYTF; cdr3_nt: TGTGCCAGCAGTTTTACGGAGGTGTCTGGCTACACCTTC
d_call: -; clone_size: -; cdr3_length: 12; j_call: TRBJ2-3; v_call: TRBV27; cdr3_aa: CASSPNTDTQYF; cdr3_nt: TGTGCCAGCAGCCCTAACACAGATACGCAGTATTTT